This record concerns one T cell receptor beta chain sequence. The record originates from a study of Tregs in tolerant kidney transplant recipients. Produced via immunoSEQ multiplex PCR; TCRdb's table is partial and in-frame only. The table shows 90,000 to 120,000 clones, with 90% occurring only once. The CDR3 covers 15 residues. Germline V gives CDR1 SGDLS, CDR2 YYNGEE. V lost 0 bases and J lost 2, with 6 bases in between. The receptor comes from a human donor who received a combined kidney and bone marrow transplant. The sample consisted of CD4+ T cells from blood, taken before the transplant. V gene TRBV9 combines with J gene TRBJ2-6; the D is unclear. The CDR3 here is CASSVAGTGANVLTF. The CDR3, as DNA: TGTGCCAGCAGCGTAGCAGGAACTGGGGCCAACGTCCTGACTTTC.